Shown below are 3 T cell receptor beta chains from a single sample sequenced in a study of cytomegalovirus exposure and HLA in healthy donors. The PCR contained 60 Vbeta and 13 Jbeta primers. The protocol was immunoSEQ multiplex PCR, while the TCRdb copy is restricted to in-frame clones and leaves out a portion. The profile shows under 200,000 clones, nearly 80% of them singletons. The sequencing input was PBMCs. The receptors shown here come from a woman aged 30 to 39 in good health and CMV-seropositive.

The chain combines TRBV5-4 with TRBJ1-3; 11 nucleotides align to TRBD1. CDR3 length: 16 residues. CDR1 SGHNT and CDR2 YYREEE come from the germline V gene (reference sequence). V lost 4 bases, J lost 5 bases, and 8 bases stayed unmatched. CDR3 amino acids: CASSDEGTGGRNTIYF. In nucleotides, the CDR3 is TGTGCCAGCAGCGATGAAGGGACAGGGGGTAGAAACACCATATATTTT.

This clone was counted between two and nine times. V usage is TRBV4-1 and J usage is TRBJ2-1, with TRBD2 matching 9 bases. V lost 3 bases and J lost 2; bases outside the gene matches: 5. This CDR3 has 16 residues. CDR1 and CDR2 from the germline V gene are MGHRA and YSYEKL. Here the CDR3 DNA reads TGCGCCAGCAGCCAGGAGACTAGCGGACCCTACAATGAGCAGTTCTTC. Translated, it gives CASSQETSGPYNEQFF.

This CDR3 is CASSRPRAELSGDNSPLHF. CDR3 bases: TGTGCCAGCTCACGCCCCCGGGCAGAACTCTCGGGGGATAATTCACCCCTCCACTTT. The chain carries TRBV18 and TRBJ1-6; possibly TRBD1 for D (5 bases). This CDR3 is 19 amino acids long. Per the germline V gene, CDR1 is KGHSH and CDR2 is LQKENI. The V gene lost 4 bases and the J gene lost 5 bases, with 24 bases spanning the gap.